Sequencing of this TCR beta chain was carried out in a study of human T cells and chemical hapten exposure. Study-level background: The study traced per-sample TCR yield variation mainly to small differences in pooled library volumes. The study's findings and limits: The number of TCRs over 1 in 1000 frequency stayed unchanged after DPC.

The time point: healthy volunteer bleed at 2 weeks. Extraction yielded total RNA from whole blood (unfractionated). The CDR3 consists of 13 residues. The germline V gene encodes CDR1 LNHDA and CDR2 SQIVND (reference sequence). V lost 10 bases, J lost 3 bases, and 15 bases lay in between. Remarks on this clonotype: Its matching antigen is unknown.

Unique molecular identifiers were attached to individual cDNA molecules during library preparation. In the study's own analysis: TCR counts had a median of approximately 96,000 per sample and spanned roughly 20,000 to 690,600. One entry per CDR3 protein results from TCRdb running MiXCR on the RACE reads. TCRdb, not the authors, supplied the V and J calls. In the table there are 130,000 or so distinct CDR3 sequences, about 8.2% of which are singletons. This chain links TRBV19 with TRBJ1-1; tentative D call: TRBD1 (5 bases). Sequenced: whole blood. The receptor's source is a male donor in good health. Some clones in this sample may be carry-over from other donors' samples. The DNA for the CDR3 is TGTGCCACGAAAACGGGGGGGGACACTGAAGCTTTCTTT. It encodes CATKTGGDTEAFF.